The sequence of this T cell receptor (beta chain) was determined in a study of blood T cell repertoires in COVID-19. Study at large: Samples of COVID-19 (acute and convalescent) were obtained from the United States, Italy and Spain. T cells, B-cell-depleted T cells, or PBMCs provided the cDNA or gDNA that served as material.

In the authors' methods: Amplification of reference gene primers was used by the study to estimate nucleated cell counts. Profiling relied on immunoSEQ multiplex PCR, and the TCRdb table lists in-frame clones only, not all of them. V and J calls and clone size are given by that table; D and trimming were obtained from the DNA. The sample lists 300,000 to 500,000 clones, 88% seen once, with over 0.9% in the top ten. The receptor's source is a woman in her 30s with acute COVID-19. Material: PBMCs or T cells enriched from blood (not recorded which).

The CDR3 spells CASSSTAGQETQYF. CDR3 sequence (DNA): TGCGCCAGCAGCTCCACAGCGGGGCAAGAGACCCAGTACTTC. This chain connects TRBV10-1 to TRBJ2-5; TRBD2 matches at 7 bases. The germline V gene encodes CDR1 WNHNN and CDR2 SYGVQD (reference sequence). There are 14 residues in the CDR3. V trimming: 6 bases; J trimming: 2 bases; junction bases outside the gene matches: 6.